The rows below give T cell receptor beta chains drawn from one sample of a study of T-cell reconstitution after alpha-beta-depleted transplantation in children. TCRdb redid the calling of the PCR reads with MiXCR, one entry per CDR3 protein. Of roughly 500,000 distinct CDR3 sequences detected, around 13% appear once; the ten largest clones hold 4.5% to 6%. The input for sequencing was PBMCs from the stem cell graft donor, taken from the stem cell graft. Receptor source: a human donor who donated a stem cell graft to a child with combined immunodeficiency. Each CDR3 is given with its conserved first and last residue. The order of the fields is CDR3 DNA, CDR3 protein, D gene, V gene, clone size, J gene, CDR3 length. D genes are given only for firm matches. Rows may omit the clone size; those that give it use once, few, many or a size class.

TGTGCCAGCAGTTCCCCTTACAATGAGCAGTTCTTC | CASSSPYNEQFF | . | TRBV28 | many | TRBJ2-1 | 12
TGTGCCAGTAGTATAGCTAGCGGGAGGGCTCGGCGGACAGATACGCAGTATTTT | CASSIASGRARRTDTQYF | TRBD2 | TRBV19 | many | TRBJ2-3 | 18
TGTGCCAGCAGTTACCTTACTTTCCGCTCCTACAATGAGCAGTTCTTC | CASSYLTFRSYNEQFF | . | TRBV6-2/TRBV6-3 | . | TRBJ2-1 | 16
TGCAGCGTTTGCTCGCTCAGGGACTGTCAGCCCCAGCATTTT | CSVCSLRDCQPQHF | . | TRBV29-1 | many | TRBJ1-5 | 14
TGTGCCAGCAGTCGGGACGGATCCTATAACACTGAAGCTTTCTTT | CASSRDGSYNTEAFF | . | TRBV6-2/TRBV6-3 | . | TRBJ1-1 | 15
TGTGCCAGCAGCCCCGACAGGGGGATGATAACCTACGAGCAGTACTTC | CASSPDRGMITYEQYF | TRBD1 | TRBV3-1 | . | TRBJ2-7 | 16
TGTGCCAGCCGGACAGGGAACGGCTACACCTTC | CASRTGNGYTF | TRBD1 | TRBV6-5 | few | TRBJ1-2 | 11
TGTGCCAGCTCACCACCGGTCACGTCCTACGAGCAGTACTTC | CASSPPVTSYEQYF | . | TRBV18 | few | TRBJ2-7 | 14
TGTGCCAGCAGTCGGGACACCTACAGCACAGATACGCAGTATTTT | CASSRDTYSTDTQYF | . | TRBV2 | many | TRBJ2-3 | 15
TGCGCCAGCAGCCAAGATTTAATACTCAGGGTTTTGAACACCGGGGAGCTGTTTTTT | CASSQDLILRVLNTGELFF | . | TRBV4-3 | . | TRBJ2-2 | 19
TGTGCCAGTGGGGTAGCGGGGCCGAGAGTCTTC | CASGVAGPRVF | TRBD2 | TRBV7-9 | few | TRBJ2-1 | 11
TGTGCCACCTCGGGGAGCGGGGAGTGGAACACCGGGGAGCTGTTTTTT | CATSGSGEWNTGELFF | TRBD2 | TRBV9 | few | TRBJ2-2 | 16
TGTGCCAGCAGTGAACACTTCCAAGAGACCCAGTACTTC | CASSEHFQETQYF | . | TRBV6-1 | few | TRBJ2-5 | 13
TGTGCCAGCAGCCTGCTCGGGAACGGGGATAGTGAGCAGTTCTTC | CASSLLGNGDSEQFF | . | TRBV7-6 | few | TRBJ2-1 | 15
TGCAGCGTTGAAGGGCTGACTAGCGGGATCTCAGATACGCAGTATTTT | CSVEGLTSGISDTQYF | TRBD2 | TRBV29-1 | many | TRBJ2-3 | 16
TGTGCCAGCAGCTCCTCCCGGTCGGTGGAGGTAGAGCAGTACTTC | CASSSSRSVEVEQYF | . | TRBV7-2 | . | TRBJ2-7 | 15
TGTGCCAGCAGTCCCAGGGGGCTGACTTCCCCAGATACGCAGTATTTT | CASSPRGLTSPDTQYF | TRBD1 | TRBV28 | few | TRBJ2-3 | 16
TGCAGTGCTAGACCACAGGACAGGAAAACTAACTATGGCTACACCTTC | CSARPQDRKTNYGYTF | TRBD1 | TRBV20-1 | . | TRBJ1-2 | 16
TGTGCCAGCAGTTTCGGGACTAGTAATCCGCAGTATTTT | CASSFGTSNPQYF | TRBD2 | TRBV12-3/TRBV12-4 | few | TRBJ2-3 | 13
TGTGCCAGCAGCCCCCTAAGGCAGAGCGAGCAGTACTTC | CASSPLRQSEQYF | . | TRBV14 | few | TRBJ2-7 | 13
TGTGCCAGCACCGACGGACAGACCTCTGGGGCCAACGTCCTGACTTTC | CASTDGQTSGANVLTF | . | TRBV12-3/TRBV12-4 | many | TRBJ2-6 | 16
TGTGCCAGCAGTTTTGGACAGCTCTCATCCTACGAGCAGTACTTC | CASSFGQLSSYEQYF | . | TRBV12-3/TRBV12-4 | few | TRBJ2-7 | 15
TGTGCCACCAGTCCCGGGACAGGGGGAGGAAACATTCAGTACTTC | CATSPGTGGGNIQYF | TRBD1 | TRBV24-1 | few | TRBJ2-4 | 15
TGCAGTGCTAGAGCGATAGGGACAGGGTACTATGAGCAGTTCTTC | CSARAIGTGYYEQFF | TRBD1 | TRBV20-1 | . | TRBJ2-1 | 15
TGTGCCAGCAGTGAGAGAGACAGGGTTGGGGGACAGCCCCAGCATTTT | CASSERDRVGGQPQHF | TRBD1 | TRBV2 | few | TRBJ1-5 | 16
TGTGCCAGCATCCCCGGGACTAGCGGGGGGATAACCCTCTCTGGGGCCAACGTCCTGACTTTC | CASIPGTSGGITLSGANVLTF | TRBD2 | TRBV6-2/TRBV6-3 | few | TRBJ2-6 | 21
TGCAGCGCCGCCCAATCGGCGGGAGCCTACAATGAGCAGTTCTTC | CSAAQSAGAYNEQFF | TRBD2 | TRBV29-1 | few | TRBJ2-1 | 15
TGCGCCAGCAGCTTGGCCGCTCTAGCGGGAGGCCCCCAAGAGACCCAGTACTTC | CASSLAALAGGPQETQYF | TRBD2 | TRBV5-1 | . | TRBJ2-5 | 18
TGCGCCAGCAGCCAAGAGGCTAGCGGGGGGGCCTGGGGCAATGAGCAGTTCTTC | CASSQEASGGAWGNEQFF | TRBD2 | TRBV4-3 | many | TRBJ2-1 | 18
TGTGCCAGCAGTTTTTCCCATTGGGGGCTAGCGGGGGCCATCTCCTACAATGAGCAGTTCTTC | CASSFSHWGLAGAISYNEQFF | TRBD2 | TRBV28 | few | TRBJ2-1 | 21
TGTGCCAGCACCCTGGACAGGGGGCGAGGTATGAACACTGAAGCTTTCTTT | CASTLDRGRGMNTEAFF | TRBD1 | TRBV3-1 | few | TRBJ1-1 | 17
TGTGCCAGCAGTTACCCCCGGGACAGGGTTGGCGTCCTGACTTTC | CASSYPRDRVGVLTF | TRBD1 | TRBV6-2/TRBV6-3 | many | TRBJ2-6 | 15
TGCAGTGCTCTTAAGGGCGGAGCTTTCTTT | CSALKGGAFF | . | TRBV20-1 | few | TRBJ1-1 | 10
TGCGCCAGCATTAGTAGCGGGGGGATCTACAATGAGCAGTTCTTC | CASISSGGIYNEQFF | TRBD2 | TRBV5-1 | . | TRBJ2-1 | 15
TGTGCCAGCAGTTTTCATGGACCCACAGGAGAGACCCAGTACTTC | CASSFHGPTGETQYF | . | TRBV12-3/TRBV12-4 | many | TRBJ2-5 | 15
TGTGCCAGCAGTTTATCCGGGAGGCCCTACGAGCAGTACTTC | CASSLSGRPYEQYF | TRBD2 | TRBV12-3/TRBV12-4 | many | TRBJ2-7 | 14
TGTGCCAGCAGCAATAAATGGGGCCCTAACTATGGCTACACCTTC | CASSNKWGPNYGYTF | . | TRBV7-2 | many | TRBJ1-2 | 15
TGTGCCAGCAGCCTTGGACACCGCCAAGAGACCCAGTACTTC | CASSLGHRQETQYF | . | TRBV5-6 | . | TRBJ2-5 | 14
TGTGTCAGCAGCAAAGTGGAAATCAGGGGCTCCTACGAGCAGTACTTC | CVSSKVEIRGSYEQYF | . | TRBV21-1 | . | TRBJ2-7 | 16
TGTGCCACCAGTGATTTGTCCGGGGACTATGGCTACACCTTC | CATSDLSGDYGYTF | . | TRBV24-1 | . | TRBJ1-2 | 14
TGTGCCAGCAGTTTGGGTAGTGCGCAGTACTTC | CASSLGSAQYF | . | TRBV6-2/TRBV6-3 | . | TRBJ2-7 | 11
TGTGCCAGTAGTATCGGGGGAGTGCGGGGGTTGAACACTGAAGCTTTCTTT | CASSIGGVRGLNTEAFF | . | TRBV19 | . | TRBJ1-1 | 17
TGTGCCAGCAGTGGCGTCCCCCTCTACGAGCAGTACTTC | CASSGVPLYEQYF | . | TRBV12-3/TRBV12-4 | many | TRBJ2-7 | 13
TGTGCCAGCAGCAAAGGACGCTCAGGTGAGCAGTTCTTC | CASSKGRSGEQFF | . | TRBV7-2 | few | TRBJ2-1 | 13
TGTGCCAGCAGTATGAAGACGGGGCCTAACTATGGCTACACCTTC | CASSMKTGPNYGYTF | . | TRBV12-3/TRBV12-4 | few | TRBJ1-2 | 15
TGTGCCTGGAGTGAAGGGCAGGGAAAGGGGAACACCGGGGAGCTGTTTTTT | CAWSEGQGKGNTGELFF | . | TRBV30 | few | TRBJ2-2 | 17
TGTGCCAGCAGCTTCAGTGGGGAAGAGACCCAGTACTTC | CASSFSGEETQYF | . | TRBV11-2 | many | TRBJ2-5 | 13
TGTGCCAGCAGCTCGCCTAGCGGGGGGGCTGGAAATGAGCAGTTCTTC | CASSSPSGGAGNEQFF | TRBD2 | TRBV3-1 | . | TRBJ2-1 | 16
TGTGCCAGCAGCTTGGGATGGGCGGCAGTAGGATACAATGAGCAGTTCTTC | CASSLGWAAVGYNEQFF | . | TRBV11-2 | . | TRBJ2-1 | 17
TGTGCCAGCAGCGTAGTGGGGGCCGGGCCTGAAGCTTTCTTT | CASSVVGAGPEAFF | . | TRBV9 | many | TRBJ1-1 | 14
TGCAGCGTTGTAATACGACGCGGGAATGAGCAGTTCTTC | CSVVIRRGNEQFF | . | TRBV29-1 | many | TRBJ2-1 | 13
TGTGCCAGCAGCGTAGTCCCGGGGGTGGATGAGCAGTTCTTC | CASSVVPGVDEQFF | . | TRBV9 | . | TRBJ2-1 | 14
TGTGCCAGCAGTGAATTGTGGTACAATGAGCAGTTCTTC | CASSELWYNEQFF | . | TRBV2 | many | TRBJ2-1 | 13
TGCGCCAGCAGCCCCTGGACAGCCTTCTACGAGCAGTACTTC | CASSPWTAFYEQYF | . | TRBV5-1 | many | TRBJ2-7 | 14
TGTGCCAGCAGTCCGAGTAGCGGGTTCTACAATGAGCAGTTCTTC | CASSPSSGFYNEQFF | TRBD2 | TRBV12-3/TRBV12-4 | . | TRBJ2-1 | 15
TGTGCCAGCAGCTTAGGAGGGGTAGAGTATAGCAATCAGCCCCAGCATTTT | CASSLGGVEYSNQPQHF | . | TRBV7-8 | . | TRBJ1-5 | 17
TGCAGTGCTGGGGGCTCTGGAAACACCATATATTTT | CSAGGSGNTIYF | . | TRBV20-1 | few | TRBJ1-3 | 12